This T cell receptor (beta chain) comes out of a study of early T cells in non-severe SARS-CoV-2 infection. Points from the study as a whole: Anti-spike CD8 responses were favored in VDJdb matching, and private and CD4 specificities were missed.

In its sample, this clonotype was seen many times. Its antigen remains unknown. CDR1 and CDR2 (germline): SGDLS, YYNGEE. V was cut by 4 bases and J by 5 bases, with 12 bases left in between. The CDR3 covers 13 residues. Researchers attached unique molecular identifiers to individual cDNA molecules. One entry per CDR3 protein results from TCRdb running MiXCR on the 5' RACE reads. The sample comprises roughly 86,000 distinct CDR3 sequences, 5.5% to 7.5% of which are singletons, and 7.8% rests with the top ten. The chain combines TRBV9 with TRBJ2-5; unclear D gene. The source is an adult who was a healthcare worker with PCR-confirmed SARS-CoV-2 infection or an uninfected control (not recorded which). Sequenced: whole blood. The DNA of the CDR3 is TGTGCCAGCAGCCCCCCCCGTGGGGAGACCCAGTACTTC. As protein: CASSPPRGETQYF.